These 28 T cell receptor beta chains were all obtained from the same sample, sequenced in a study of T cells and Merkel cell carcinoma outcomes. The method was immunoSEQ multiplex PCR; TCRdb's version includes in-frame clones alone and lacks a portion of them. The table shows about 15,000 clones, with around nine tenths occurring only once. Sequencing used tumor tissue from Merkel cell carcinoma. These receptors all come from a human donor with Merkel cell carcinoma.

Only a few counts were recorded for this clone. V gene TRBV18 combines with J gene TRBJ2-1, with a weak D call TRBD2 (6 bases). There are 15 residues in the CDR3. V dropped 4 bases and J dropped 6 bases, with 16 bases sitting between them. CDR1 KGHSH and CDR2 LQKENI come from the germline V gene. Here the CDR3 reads CASSRGIYGGNEQFF. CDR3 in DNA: TGTGCCAGCTCACGCGGTATCTACGGGGGCAATGAGCAGTTCTTC.

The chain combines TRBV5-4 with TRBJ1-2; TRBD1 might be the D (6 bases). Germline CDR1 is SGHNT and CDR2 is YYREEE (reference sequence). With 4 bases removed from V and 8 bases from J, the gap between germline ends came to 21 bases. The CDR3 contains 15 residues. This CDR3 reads CASSQYGGRVGGYTF. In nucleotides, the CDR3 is TGTGCCAGCAGCCAGTACGGGGGGCGCGTCGGGGGCTACACCTTC.

CDR3 residues: CASSPDSLTGELFF. DNA for the CDR3: TGTGCCAGCTCACCGGACAGCCTCACCGGGGAGCTGTTTTTT. The V gene is TRBV18, the J gene TRBJ2-2, with D possibly being TRBD1 (6 bases). CDR3 length: 14 residues. The germline V gene has CDR1 KGHSH and CDR2 LQKENI. V was trimmed by 3 bases and J by 4 bases, leaving 9 bases between them.

The CDR3 here is CASSFARGQPQHF. CDR3 sequence (DNA): TGTGCCAGCAGCTTTGCGAGGGGGCAGCCCCAGCATTTT. The V gene is TRBV13, the J gene TRBJ1-5, with D possibly matching TRBD1 (6 bases). Germline values: CDR1 PRHDT, CDR2 FYEKMQ (reference sequence). V lost 3 bases, J lost 7 bases, and 10 bases lay in between. The CDR3 runs to 13 residues.

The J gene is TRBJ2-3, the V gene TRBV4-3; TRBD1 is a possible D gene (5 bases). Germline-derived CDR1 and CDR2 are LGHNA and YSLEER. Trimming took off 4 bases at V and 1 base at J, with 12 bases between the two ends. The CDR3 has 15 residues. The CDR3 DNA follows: TGCGCCAGCAGCCGTACTCAGGGTCGCACAGATACGCAGTATTTT. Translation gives CASSRTQGRTDTQYF.

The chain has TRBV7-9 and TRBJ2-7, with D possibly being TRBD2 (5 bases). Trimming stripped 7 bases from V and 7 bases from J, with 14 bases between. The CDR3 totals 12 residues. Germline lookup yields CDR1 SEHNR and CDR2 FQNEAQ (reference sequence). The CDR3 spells CASTQIGGEQYF. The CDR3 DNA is TGTGCCAGCACACAAATAGGCGGGGAGCAGTACTTC.

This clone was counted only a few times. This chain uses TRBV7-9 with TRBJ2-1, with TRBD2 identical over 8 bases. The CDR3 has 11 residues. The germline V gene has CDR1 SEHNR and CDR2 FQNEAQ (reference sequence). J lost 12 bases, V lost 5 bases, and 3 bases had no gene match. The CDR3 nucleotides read TGTGCCAGCAGCCCGGGACTAGTGCAGTTCTTC. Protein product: CASSPGLVQFF. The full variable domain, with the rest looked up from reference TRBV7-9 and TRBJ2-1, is DTGVSQNPRHKITKRGQNVTFRCDPISEHNRLYWYRQTLGQGPEFLTYFQNEAQLEKSRLLSDRFSAERPKGSFSTLEIQRTEQGDSAMYLCASSPGLVQFFGPGTRLTVL.

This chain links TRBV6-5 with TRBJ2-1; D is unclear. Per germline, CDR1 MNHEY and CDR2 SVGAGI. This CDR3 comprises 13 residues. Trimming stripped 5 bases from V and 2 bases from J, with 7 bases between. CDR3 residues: CASSVGPYNEQFF. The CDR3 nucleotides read TGTGCCAGCAGTGTCGGACCCTACAATGAGCAGTTCTTC.

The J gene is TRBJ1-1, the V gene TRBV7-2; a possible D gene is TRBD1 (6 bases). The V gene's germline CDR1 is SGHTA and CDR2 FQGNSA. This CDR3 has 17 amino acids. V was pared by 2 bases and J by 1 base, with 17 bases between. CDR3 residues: CASSLRGGGMRNTEAFF. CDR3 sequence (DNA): TGTGCCAGCAGCTTAAGGGGGGGCGGAATGAGGAACACTGAAGCTTTCTTT.

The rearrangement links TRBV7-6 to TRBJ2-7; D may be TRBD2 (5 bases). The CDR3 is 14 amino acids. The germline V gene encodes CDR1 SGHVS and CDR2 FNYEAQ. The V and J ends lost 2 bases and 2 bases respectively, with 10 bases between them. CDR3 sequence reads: CASSLTGKTYEQYF. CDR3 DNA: TGTGCCAGCAGCTTAACGGGAAAGACCTACGAGCAGTACTTC.

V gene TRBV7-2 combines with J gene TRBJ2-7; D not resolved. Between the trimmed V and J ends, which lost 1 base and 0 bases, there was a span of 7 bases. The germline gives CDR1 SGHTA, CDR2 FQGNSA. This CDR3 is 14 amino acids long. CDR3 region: CASSLGGLSYEQYF. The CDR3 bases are TGTGCCAGCAGCTTAGGGGGTCTCTCCTACGAGCAGTACTTC.

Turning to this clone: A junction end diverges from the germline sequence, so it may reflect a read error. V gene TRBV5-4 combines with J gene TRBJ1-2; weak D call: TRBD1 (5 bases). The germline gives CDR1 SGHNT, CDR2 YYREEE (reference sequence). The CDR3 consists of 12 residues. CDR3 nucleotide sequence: TGTGCCAGCAGCTCGACAGCCTATAGCTACACCTTC. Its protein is CASSSTAYSYTF. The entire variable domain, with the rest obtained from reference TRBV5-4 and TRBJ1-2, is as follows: ETGVTQSPTHLIKTRGQQVTLRCSSQSGHNTVSWYQQALGQGPQFIFQYYREEENGRGNFPPRFSGLQFPNYSSELNVNALELDDSALYLCASSSTAYSYTFGSGTRLTVV.

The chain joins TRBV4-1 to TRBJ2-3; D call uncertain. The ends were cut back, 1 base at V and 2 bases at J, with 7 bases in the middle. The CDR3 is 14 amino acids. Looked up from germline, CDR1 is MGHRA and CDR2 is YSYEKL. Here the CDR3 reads CASSQVGVTDTQYF. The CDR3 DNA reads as TGCGCCAGCAGCCAAGTTGGGGTCACAGATACGCAGTATTTT.

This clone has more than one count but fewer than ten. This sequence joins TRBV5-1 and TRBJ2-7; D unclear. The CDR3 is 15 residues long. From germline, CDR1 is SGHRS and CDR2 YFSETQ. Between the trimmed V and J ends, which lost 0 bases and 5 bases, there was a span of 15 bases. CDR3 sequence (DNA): TGCGCCAGCAGCTTGGGGGGTAACAGACTCAACGAGCAGTACTTC. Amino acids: CASSLGGNRLNEQYF.

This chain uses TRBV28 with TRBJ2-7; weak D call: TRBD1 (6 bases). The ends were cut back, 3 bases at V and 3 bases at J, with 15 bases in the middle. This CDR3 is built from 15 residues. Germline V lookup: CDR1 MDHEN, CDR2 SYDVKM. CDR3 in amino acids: CASSFNLQGFYEQYF. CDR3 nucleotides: TGTGCCAGCAGTTTCAACCTTCAGGGGTTCTACGAGCAGTACTTC.

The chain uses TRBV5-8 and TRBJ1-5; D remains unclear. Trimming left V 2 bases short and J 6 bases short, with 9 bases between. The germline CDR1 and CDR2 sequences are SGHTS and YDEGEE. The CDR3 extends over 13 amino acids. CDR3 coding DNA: TGTGCCAGCAGCTTTGATCTAGGTCAGCCCCAGCATTTT. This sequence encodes CASSFDLGQPQHF.

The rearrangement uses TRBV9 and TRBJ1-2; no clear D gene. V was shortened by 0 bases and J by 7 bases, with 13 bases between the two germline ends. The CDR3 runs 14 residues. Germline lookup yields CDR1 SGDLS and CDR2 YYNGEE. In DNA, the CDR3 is TGTGCCAGCAGCGTAGCTTCTGCCTCTGGTGGCTACACCTTC. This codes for CASSVASASGGYTF.

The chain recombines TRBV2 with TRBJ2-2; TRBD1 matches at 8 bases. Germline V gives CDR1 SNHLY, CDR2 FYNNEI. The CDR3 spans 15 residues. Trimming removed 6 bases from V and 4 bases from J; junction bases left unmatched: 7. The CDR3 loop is CASSLGQGGTGELFF. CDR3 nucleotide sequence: TGTGCCAGCAGCCTAGGACAGGGTGGCACCGGGGAGCTGTTTTTT.

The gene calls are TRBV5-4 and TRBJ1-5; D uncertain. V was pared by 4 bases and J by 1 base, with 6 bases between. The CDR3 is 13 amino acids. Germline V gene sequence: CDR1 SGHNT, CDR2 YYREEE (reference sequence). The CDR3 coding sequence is TGTGCCAGCAGCCAGGACAGCAATCAGCCCCAGCATTTT. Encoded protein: CASSQDSNQPQHF.

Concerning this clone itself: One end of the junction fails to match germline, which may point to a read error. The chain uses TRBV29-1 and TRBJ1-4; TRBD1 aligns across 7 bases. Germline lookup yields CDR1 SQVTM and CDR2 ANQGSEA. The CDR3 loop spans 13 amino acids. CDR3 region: CSVRPGTDEKLFF. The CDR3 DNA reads TGCAGCGTGAGACCCGGGACAGATGAAAAACTATTTTTT.

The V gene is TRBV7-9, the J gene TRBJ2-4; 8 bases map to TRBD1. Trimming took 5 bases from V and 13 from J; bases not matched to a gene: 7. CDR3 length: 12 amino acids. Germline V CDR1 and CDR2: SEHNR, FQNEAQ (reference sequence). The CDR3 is CASSLQGGRQYF. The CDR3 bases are TGTGCCAGCAGCCTACAGGGGGGAAGACAGTACTTC.

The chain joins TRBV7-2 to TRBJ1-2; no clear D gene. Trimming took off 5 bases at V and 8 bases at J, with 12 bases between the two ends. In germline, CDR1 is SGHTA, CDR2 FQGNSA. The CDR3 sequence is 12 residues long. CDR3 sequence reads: CASSEYFRGYTF. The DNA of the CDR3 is TGTGCCAGCAGCGAGTACTTTCGGGGCTACACCTTC.

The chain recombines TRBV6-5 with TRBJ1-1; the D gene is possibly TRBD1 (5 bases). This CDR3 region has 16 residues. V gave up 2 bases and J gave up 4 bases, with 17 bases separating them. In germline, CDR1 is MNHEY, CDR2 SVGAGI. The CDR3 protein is CASSYGTPGGGTEAFF. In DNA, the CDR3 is TGTGCCAGCAGTTACGGAACTCCCGGTGGGGGCACTGAAGCTTTCTTT.

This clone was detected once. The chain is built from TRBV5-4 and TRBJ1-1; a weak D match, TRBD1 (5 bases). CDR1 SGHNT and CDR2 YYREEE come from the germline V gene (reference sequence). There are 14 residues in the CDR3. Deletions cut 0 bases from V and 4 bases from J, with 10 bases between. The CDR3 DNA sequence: TGTGCCAGCAGCTTGGGGGGACTGGGCACTGAAGCTTTCTTT. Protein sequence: CASSLGGLGTEAFF.

The CDR3 nucleotides are TGCGCCAGCAGCCAGGCTCTACCGGGACAGCAAGAGACCCAGTACTTC. Its translation: CASSQALPGQQETQYF. The chain combines TRBV4-3 with TRBJ2-5, with 7 bases identical to TRBD1. This CDR3 is 16 amino acids long. With V trimmed by 3 bases and J by 2 bases, 9 bases remained unmatched. The germline V gene encodes CDR1 LGHNA and CDR2 YSLEER.

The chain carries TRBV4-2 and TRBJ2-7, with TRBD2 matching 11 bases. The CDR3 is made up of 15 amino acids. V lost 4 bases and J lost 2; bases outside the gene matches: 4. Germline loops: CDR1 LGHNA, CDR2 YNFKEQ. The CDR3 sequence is CASSLLAGVAYEQYF. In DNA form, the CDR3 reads TGTGCCAGCAGCCTACTAGCGGGGGTTGCCTACGAGCAGTACTTC.

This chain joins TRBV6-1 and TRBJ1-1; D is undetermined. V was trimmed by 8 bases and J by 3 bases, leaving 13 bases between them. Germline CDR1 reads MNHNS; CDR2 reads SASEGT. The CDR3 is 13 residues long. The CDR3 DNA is TGTGCCAGCTACCCCGACGGTCACACTGAAGCTTTCTTT. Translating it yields CASYPDGHTEAFF.

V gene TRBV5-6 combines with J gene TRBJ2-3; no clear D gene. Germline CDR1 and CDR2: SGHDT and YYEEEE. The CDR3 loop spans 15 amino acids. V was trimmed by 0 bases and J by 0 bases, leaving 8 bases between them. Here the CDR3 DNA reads TGTGCCAGCAGCTTGGGGTTTACTAGCACAGATACGCAGTATTTT. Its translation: CASSLGFTSTDTQYF.